The sequence of this T cell receptor (beta chain) was determined in a study of radiotherapy plus CTLA-4 blockade in lung cancer. General study findings and limits: There was expansion of tumor-derived TCR clones in blood after radiotherapy plus ipilimumab.

The data were produced by immunoSEQ multiplex PCR, yet TCRdb's version contains in-frame clones alone and is incomplete. The table includes over 80,000 clones, around 86% detected once. Details on this clone: The antigen remains unidentified.

V lost 1 base, J lost 0 bases, and 16 bases lay in between. This CDR3 is built from 17 residues. Per germline, CDR1 MGHRA and CDR2 YSYEKL. Here the sequenced sample was peripheral blood, taken from a patient treated with radiotherapy plus ipilimumab. This chain uses TRBV4-1 with TRBJ2-7; the D gene could be TRBD1 or TRBD2 (5 bases each). The TCR originated in a human donor with non-small cell lung cancer who had stable disease on radiotherapy plus ipilimumab. CDR3 loop: CASSQGSLVGTSYEQYF. The CDR3 DNA sequence: TGCGCCAGCAGCCAAGGATCCCTGGTGGGGACCTCCTACGAGCAGTACTTC.